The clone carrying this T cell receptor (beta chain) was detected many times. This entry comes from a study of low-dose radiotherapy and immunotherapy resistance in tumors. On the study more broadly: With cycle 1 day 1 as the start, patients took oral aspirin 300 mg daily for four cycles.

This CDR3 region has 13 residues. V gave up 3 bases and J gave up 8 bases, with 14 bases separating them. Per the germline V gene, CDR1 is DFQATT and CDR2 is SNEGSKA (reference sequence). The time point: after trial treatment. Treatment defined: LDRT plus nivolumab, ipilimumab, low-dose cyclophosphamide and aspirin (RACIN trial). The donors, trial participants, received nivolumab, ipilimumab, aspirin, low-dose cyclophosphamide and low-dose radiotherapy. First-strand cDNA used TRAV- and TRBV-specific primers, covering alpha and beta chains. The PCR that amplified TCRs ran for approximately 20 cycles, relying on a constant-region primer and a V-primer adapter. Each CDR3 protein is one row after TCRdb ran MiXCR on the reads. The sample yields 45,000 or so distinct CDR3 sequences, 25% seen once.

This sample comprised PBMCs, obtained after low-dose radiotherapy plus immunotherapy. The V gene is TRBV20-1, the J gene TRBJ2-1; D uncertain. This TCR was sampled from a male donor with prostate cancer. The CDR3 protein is CSARDGSKDEQFF. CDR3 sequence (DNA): TGCAGTGCTAGGGACGGCAGCAAGGATGAGCAGTTCTTC.